Listed below are T cell receptor beta chains from one sample, sequenced in a study of cytomegalovirus exposure and HLA in healthy donors. Assay: immunoSEQ multiplex PCR; the TCRdb copy retains only in-frame clones and omits some. The data hold 20,000 to 25,000 clones, with around 97% observed a single time. Sequenced: PBMCs. Every receptor here comes from a young man in good health and CMV-seropositive. The CDR3 runs from the conserved cysteine through the conserved F or W. The D gene is left open where the match is weak. Size is stated for part of the rows, as once, few or many counts, or as a class when the clone is expanded.

v_gene	d_gene	j_gene	abundance	CDR3aa	CDR3nt
TRBV5-1	.	TRBJ2-7	.	CASSAQVPAAYEQYF	TGCGCCAGCAGCGCTCAGGTCCCCGCTGCCTACGAGCAGTACTTC
TRBV5-1	.	TRBJ1-4	.	CASSLRGYQEEKLFF	TGCGCCAGCAGCCTTAGGGGTTATCAGGAGGAAAAACTGTTTTTT
TRBV19	.	TRBJ1-5	.	CASSREGIRNQPQHF	TGTGCCAGTTCAAGGGAGGGCATCCGAAATCAGCCCCAGCATTTT
TRBV30	TRBD1	TRBJ1-5	.	CAWSVGQGVRQPQHF	TGTGCCTGGAGTGTGGGACAGGGGGTTAGACAGCCCCAGCATTTT
TRBV29-1	TRBD1	TRBJ1-4	.	CSVYDRGPDEKLFF	TGCAGCGTATATGACAGGGGGCCGGATGAAAAACTGTTTTTT
TRBV6-5	TRBD1	TRBJ2-7	.	CASSLSLGTAEQYF	TGTGCCAGCAGCCTATCCTTGGGGACAGCCGAGCAGTACTTC
TRBV9	TRBD1	TRBJ1-2	.	CASSPQGDRQGYGYTF	TGTGCCAGCAGTCCCCAGGGGGACCGCCAGGGCTATGGCTACACCTTC
TRBV7-8	TRBD2	TRBJ2-7	once	CASSSDEGRVNEQYF	TGTGCCAGCAGCTCCGATGAGGGGAGGGTGAACGAGCAGTACTTC
TRBV7-9	.	TRBJ1-3	few	CASSQDSRIGNTIYF	TGTGCCAGCAGCCAAGACAGCCGGATTGGAAACACCATATATTTT
TRBV11-2	.	TRBJ1-5	.	CASSRTGSNQPQHF	TGTGCCAGCAGCCGAACAGGGTCCAATCAGCCCCAGCATTTT
TRBV7-6	.	TRBJ2-2	.	CASSLVAAANTGELFF	TGTGCCAGCAGCTTAGTAGCGGCTGCGAACACCGGGGAGCTGTTTTTT
TRBV11-2	.	TRBJ2-7	.	CASSPLSRDPYEQYF	TGTGCCAGCAGCCCCTTAAGTCGGGATCCCTACGAGCAGTACTTC
TRBV5-4	.	TRBJ2-7	.	CASSFDRQRGTYEQYF	TGTGCCAGCAGCTTTGATCGGCAACGAGGGACCTACGAGCAGTACTTC
TRBV14	TRBD2	TRBJ2-7	.	CASSQGLAGGLYEQYF	TGTGCCAGCAGCCAAGGACTCGCGGGAGGGCTCTACGAGCAGTACTTC
TRBV5-6	.	TRBJ2-5	.	CASTGTLQETQYF	TGTGCCAGCACCGGGACACTACAAGAGACCCAGTACTTC
TRBV5-1	.	TRBJ1-2	.	CASSLKEGSGNGYTF	TGCGCCAGCAGCTTGAAGGAGGGTAGTGGGAATGGCTACACCTTC
TRBV4-3	.	TRBJ2-2	.	CASSQVRSAGGELFF	TGCGCCAGCAGCCAAGTAAGGAGCGCTGGCGGGGAGCTGTTTTTT
TRBV5-4	TRBD2	TRBJ2-7	.	CASSSLAGGLGEQYF	TGTGCCAGCAGCTCCTTAGCGGGGGGACTCGGGGAGCAGTACTTC
TRBV29-1	.	TRBJ2-7	.	CSAANGGSRSYEQYF	TGCAGCGCTGCAAACGGAGGGTCCCGCTCCTACGAGCAGTACTTC
TRBV18	TRBD1	TRBJ1-4	.	CASSPQGAQIEKLFF	TGTGCCAGCTCACCACAGGGGGCGCAGATTGAAAAACTGTTTTTT
TRBV5-1	TRBD1	TRBJ2-7	.	CASSLRDSTYEQYF	TGCGCCAGCAGCTTACGGGACAGTACCTACGAGCAGTACTTC
TRBV5-1	.	TRBJ1-1	.	CASSLPENTEAFF	TGCGCCAGCAGCTTGCCAGAGAACACTGAAGCTTTCTTT
TRBV10-3	.	TRBJ1-2	.	CAISGQTYGYTF	TGTGCCATCAGCGGACAGACTTATGGCTACACCTTC
TRBV6-1	.	TRBJ2-1	.	CASSERRNQQFF	TGTGCCAGCAGTGAACGGAGGAACCAGCAGTTCTTC
TRBV5-4	.	TRBJ2-3	.	CASSRRGPSTDTQYF	TGTGCCAGCAGCCGGCGGGGCCCCAGCACAGATACGCAGTATTTT
TRBV15	.	TRBJ2-7	.	CATSRGGTSYEQYF	TGTGCCACCAGCAGAGGAGGGACATCCTACGAGCAGTACTTC
TRBV5-4	TRBD1	TRBJ1-1	.	CASSLPTGQNTEAFF	TGTGCCAGCAGCTTGCCGACAGGGCAGAACACTGAAGCTTTCTTT
TRBV19	.	TRBJ1-2	.	CASSTRGAHGYTF	TGTGCCAGTAGTACGCGGGGGGCTCATGGCTACACCTTC
TRBV6-1	.	TRBJ2-1	.	CASSVGTTYNEQFF	TGTGCCAGCAGTGTTGGCACCACCTACAATGAGCAGTTCTTC
TRBV7-2	.	TRBJ2-5	.	CASSLVPKETQYF	TGTGCCAGCAGCTTAGTTCCAAAAGAGACCCAGTACTTC
TRBV5-1	TRBD1	TRBJ1-2	.	CASSLATGGYGYTF	TGCGCCAGCAGCTTGGCTACAGGGGGCTATGGCTACACCTTC
TRBV6-1	TRBD2	TRBJ2-3	.	CASSEWPSGVTSTDTQYF	TGTGCCAGCAGTGAATGGCCTAGCGGGGTAACTAGCACAGATACGCAGTATTTT
TRBV7-8	TRBD1	TRBJ1-5	.	CASSLARTGRNQPQHF	TGTGCCAGCAGCTTAGCGCGGACAGGACGCAATCAGCCCCAGCATTTT
TRBV28	TRBD2	TRBJ2-2	.	CASSSSTSALTGELFF	TGTGCCAGCAGTTCCTCGACTAGCGCGTTAACCGGGGAGCTGTTTTTT